This T cell receptor (beta chain) was recovered during a study of blood T cells in healthy people across ages (dated by TCRdb to between 2014 and 2017). Study-wide context: In model experiments, roughly one uniquely barcoded TCR beta cDNA molecule per two T cells was captured by template switching. Using the same blood draw, the study looked at two additional independent replicas of 1 million unique cDNA reads for two donors, one aged 18 to 30 and the other aged 80 or older. Four age groups were formed from the donors: young (average 16 years), middle-aged (around 39), aged (roughly 59) and long-lived (about 80). Using deep sequencing normalized with unique cDNA molecular identifiers, the study measured how TCR beta repertoire diversity changes with age.

This clonotype came up many times. Its antigen remains undetermined. No much larger clone exists at a distance of one base, and base qualities are not known. Systemically healthy Caucasian individuals from Russia, about 38 in total and aged about 6 to 95 years, were included as donors. Ten milliliters of peripheral blood were collected from each donor into EDTA-treated Vacutainer tubes. PBMCs were isolated by Ficoll-Paque density-gradient centrifugation, with at least 7 million obtained per sample. Trizol reagent was used to extract total RNA from PBMCs, with at least 6 micrograms per sample. For every donor, an aliquot of PBMCs went through flow cytometry to measure the percentages of naive CD45RAhigh/CD27high T cells. The CDR1 and CDR2 encoded by the germline V gene are SGHAT and FQNNGV. V is pared back by 1 base and J by 0 bases, with 9 bases lying between the germline termini. The CDR3 numbers 15 residues from cysteine through phenylalanine. Just CDR3 DNA is preserved here, 45 bases in frame from base 1.

The library was generated by 5' RACE. The sequencing machine was an Illumina HiSeq 2500. A second PCR of about 7 to 12 cycles was performed with a sample-barcoded 5' primer and a J-beta primer mix. Each TCR beta cDNA molecule received a unique molecular identifier from a template-switch 5' adaptor carrying 12 random nucleotides. At least 2.5 million CDR3-containing paired-end reads were obtained from each sample. First-strand cDNA synthesis was performed from all RNA using the Mint cDNA synthesis kit, with priming by a TRBC-specific oligonucleotide. All cDNA was treated with uracil-DNA glycosylase and then went through a first 18-cycle PCR with the universal primers M1SS and BC2_uni_R. In the paper's pipeline: Each sample was normalized by randomly selecting 1 million high-quality reads, each carrying a distinct molecular identifier. Reads sharing molecular identifiers were discarded rather than binned into consensus sequences. MiTCR, set to a Q25 quality threshold and the strictest error-elimination algorithm, was used for CDR3 identification, clonotype clustering and error correction. A nonparametric unseen species model with Euler transformation was used to estimate a lower bound on total TCR beta diversity. TCRdb trimmed public reads at Q25 via fastp, called clones via MiXCR and kept in-frame beta chains. Duplicate CDR3 protein sequences are folded into a single record with the most common DNA and genes. For this entry, the V and J calls and clone size follow TCRdb and not the study's own pipeline. The sample contains roughly 1,000,000 distinct CDR3 sequences, less than 25% of them found a single time. The ten biggest clones cover 0.65% to 0.95% of the sample.

Here is what the overall study found, with its caveats: Estimates of total diversity from one million sequenced T cells were regarded as lower bounds and underestimates. Because donor CMV infection status was unknown, age-related changes in expanded clonotypes were potentially confounded. As age increased, observed TCR beta diversity per million T cells dropped in a roughly linear way, and a significant reduction was already evident by age around 41. Conclusive comparison of naive and antigen-experienced compartments was prevented by the profiling of bulk unsorted PBMCs. There was a strong correlation between observed TCR beta diversity and the percentage of naive T cells measured by flow cytometry. The long-lived group showed more naive CD4+ T cells, fewer expanded clones and increased TCR diversity than the aged group, suggesting age selection.

This same sample was also taken into another study, of T cells of mothers and their children. The second source states: Nine systemically healthy Caucasian individuals served as donors, namely three mothers together with their six children. cDNA synthesis consumed the entire amount of extracted RNA, loaded at about 1.5 ug RNA in each 15 ul reaction. In the second PCR, the M1S primer introduced both the sample barcodes and 2-4 random nucleotides. More than 8.5 million TCR beta CDR3 reads were obtained from each mother, and about 3 million reads were obtained from each child. Thymic selection shapes the output of TCR recombination in a similar way in related and unrelated pairs, and inherited differences have a minor effect. Related mother-child pairs always showed normalized repertoire overlap that was slightly higher than in unrelated mother-child pairs, though the difference was never significant. No persistent microchimeric T cell clones were detected, at a sensitivity of roughly 96 clones per million clonotypes. Deep NGS was used in the study to compare the TCR beta repertoires of mothers and children and to look for features that separate related mother-child pairs from unrelated individuals. The mean age was roughly 44 +/- 4 years for the mothers and about 10 +/- 4 years for the children. Libraries were sequenced on Illumina HiSeq 2000 with 100+100 nt paired-end reads after adapter ligation with NEBNext reagents. To avoid cross-contamination, the mother libraries and the child libraries were prepared a month apart and sequenced in separate runs. Each donor had between about 500,000 and 2,300,000 distinct TCR beta clonotypes identified. Naive TCR beta clonotypes were estimated from low-frequency clonotypes matched to each donor's FACS-determined naive share, without sorting.

The TCR originated in a girl aged 2 to 10 in good health. Sequencing input: blood. The receptor chain draws on TRBV11-2 and TRBJ1-1, with no confidently assigned D gene. This receptor has the CDR3 CASSLGPGLNTEAFF. The base sequence is TGTGCCAGCAGCTTAGGGCCAGGATTGAACACTGAAGCTTTCTTT.